The sequence of this TCR beta chain was determined in a study of post-analysis software for immune sequencing data. Overall study results and limits: TRBV5-6, TRBV5-1 and TRBV20-1 were among a handful of TRBV segments more frequent in patients than controls.

Trimming shortened V by 6 bases and J by 4 bases, and 15 bases separated the two germline ends. Per the germline V gene, CDR1 is MDHEN and CDR2 is SYDVKM. The CDR3 sequence is 14 residues long. Comments on this clonotype: Antigen specificity is unknown.

Included in the TCR beta cDNA libraries were unique molecular identifiers. TCRdb itself ran the PCR reads through MiXCR, one entry per CDR3 protein. Of over 700,000 distinct CDR3 sequences listed, 25% to 30% are singletons. This rearrangement joins TRBV28 to TRBJ1-2; a weak D match, TRBD1 (5 bases). Sample: blood. The TCR comes from a girl aged 10 to 17 with multiple sclerosis. For the CDR3, the DNA is TGTGCCAGCAGGATCTCGTTGGGGGTCTATGGCTACACCTTC. Translated: CASRISLGVYGYTF.